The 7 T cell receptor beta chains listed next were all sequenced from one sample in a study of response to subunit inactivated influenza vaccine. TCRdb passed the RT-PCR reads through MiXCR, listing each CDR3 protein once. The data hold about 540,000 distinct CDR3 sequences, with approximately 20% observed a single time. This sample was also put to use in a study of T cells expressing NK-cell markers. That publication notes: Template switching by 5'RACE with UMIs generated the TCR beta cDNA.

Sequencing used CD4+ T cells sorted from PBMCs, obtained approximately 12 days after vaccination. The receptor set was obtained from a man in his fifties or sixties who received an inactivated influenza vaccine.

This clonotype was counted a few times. The CDR3 DNA sequence: TGTGCCAGCAGCTTAGAAGGGGAAGGAAATTCACCCCTCCACTTT. This codes for CASSLEGEGNSPLHF. The chain uses TRBV7-2 and TRBJ1-6, with D perhaps TRBD1 (5 bases). Germline CDR1 is SGHTA and CDR2 is FQGNSA. Between the trimmed V and J ends, which lost 1 base and 7 bases, there was a span of 11 bases. The CDR3 totals 15 residues.

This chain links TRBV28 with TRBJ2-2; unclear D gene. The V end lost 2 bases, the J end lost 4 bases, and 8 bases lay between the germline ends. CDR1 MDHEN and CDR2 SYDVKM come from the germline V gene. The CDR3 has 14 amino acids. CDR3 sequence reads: CASSLLPTTGELFF. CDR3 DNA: TGTGCCAGCAGTTTACTCCCGACCACCGGGGAGCTGTTTTTT.

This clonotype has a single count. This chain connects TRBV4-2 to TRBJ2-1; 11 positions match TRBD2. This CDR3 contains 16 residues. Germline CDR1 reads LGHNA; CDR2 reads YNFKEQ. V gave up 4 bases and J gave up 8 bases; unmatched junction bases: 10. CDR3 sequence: CASSPLTSGRGDEQFF. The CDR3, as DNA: TGTGCCAGCAGCCCTTTAACTAGCGGGAGAGGCGATGAGCAGTTCTTC.

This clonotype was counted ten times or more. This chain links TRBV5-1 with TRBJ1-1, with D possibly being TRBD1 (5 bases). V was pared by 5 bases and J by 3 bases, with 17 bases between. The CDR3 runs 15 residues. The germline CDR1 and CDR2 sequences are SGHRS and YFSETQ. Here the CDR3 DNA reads TGCGCCAGCAGTCCTGGGGCACGGGTTGACACTGAAGCTTTCTTT. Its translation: CASSPGARVDTEAFF. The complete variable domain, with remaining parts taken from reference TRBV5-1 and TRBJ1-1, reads KAGVTQTPRYLIKTRGQQVTLSCSPISGHRSVSWYQQTPGQGLQFLFEYFSETQRNKGNFPGRFSGRQFSNSRSEMNVSTLELGDSALYLCASSPGARVDTEAFFGQGTRLTVV.

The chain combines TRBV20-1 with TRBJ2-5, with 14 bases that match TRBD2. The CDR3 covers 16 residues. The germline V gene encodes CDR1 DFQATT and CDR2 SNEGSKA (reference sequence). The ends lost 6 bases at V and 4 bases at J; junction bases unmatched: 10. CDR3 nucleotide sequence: TGCAGTGCCCCCGGGACTAGCGGGGGTGTGGGAGAGACCCAGTACTTC. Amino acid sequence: CSAPGTSGGVGETQYF.

The CDR3 is CASSFGAGNYGYTF. The DNA for the CDR3 is TGTGCCAGCAGTTTCGGGGCGGGGAACTATGGCTACACCTTC. The chain uses TRBV28 and TRBJ1-2; TRBD1 might be the D (5 bases). The V end was cut by 3 bases, the J end by 2 bases, with 10 bases between. The CDR3 is made up of 14 amino acids. Germline CDR1 and CDR2: MDHEN and SYDVKM.

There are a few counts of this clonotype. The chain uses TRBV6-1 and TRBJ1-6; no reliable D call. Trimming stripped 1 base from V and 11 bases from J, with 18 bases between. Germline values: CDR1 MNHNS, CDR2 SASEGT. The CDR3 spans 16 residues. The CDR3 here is CASSEGFGIGTAPLHF. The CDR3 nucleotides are TGTGCCAGCAGTGAAGGCTTCGGAATAGGAACGGCACCCCTCCACTTT.